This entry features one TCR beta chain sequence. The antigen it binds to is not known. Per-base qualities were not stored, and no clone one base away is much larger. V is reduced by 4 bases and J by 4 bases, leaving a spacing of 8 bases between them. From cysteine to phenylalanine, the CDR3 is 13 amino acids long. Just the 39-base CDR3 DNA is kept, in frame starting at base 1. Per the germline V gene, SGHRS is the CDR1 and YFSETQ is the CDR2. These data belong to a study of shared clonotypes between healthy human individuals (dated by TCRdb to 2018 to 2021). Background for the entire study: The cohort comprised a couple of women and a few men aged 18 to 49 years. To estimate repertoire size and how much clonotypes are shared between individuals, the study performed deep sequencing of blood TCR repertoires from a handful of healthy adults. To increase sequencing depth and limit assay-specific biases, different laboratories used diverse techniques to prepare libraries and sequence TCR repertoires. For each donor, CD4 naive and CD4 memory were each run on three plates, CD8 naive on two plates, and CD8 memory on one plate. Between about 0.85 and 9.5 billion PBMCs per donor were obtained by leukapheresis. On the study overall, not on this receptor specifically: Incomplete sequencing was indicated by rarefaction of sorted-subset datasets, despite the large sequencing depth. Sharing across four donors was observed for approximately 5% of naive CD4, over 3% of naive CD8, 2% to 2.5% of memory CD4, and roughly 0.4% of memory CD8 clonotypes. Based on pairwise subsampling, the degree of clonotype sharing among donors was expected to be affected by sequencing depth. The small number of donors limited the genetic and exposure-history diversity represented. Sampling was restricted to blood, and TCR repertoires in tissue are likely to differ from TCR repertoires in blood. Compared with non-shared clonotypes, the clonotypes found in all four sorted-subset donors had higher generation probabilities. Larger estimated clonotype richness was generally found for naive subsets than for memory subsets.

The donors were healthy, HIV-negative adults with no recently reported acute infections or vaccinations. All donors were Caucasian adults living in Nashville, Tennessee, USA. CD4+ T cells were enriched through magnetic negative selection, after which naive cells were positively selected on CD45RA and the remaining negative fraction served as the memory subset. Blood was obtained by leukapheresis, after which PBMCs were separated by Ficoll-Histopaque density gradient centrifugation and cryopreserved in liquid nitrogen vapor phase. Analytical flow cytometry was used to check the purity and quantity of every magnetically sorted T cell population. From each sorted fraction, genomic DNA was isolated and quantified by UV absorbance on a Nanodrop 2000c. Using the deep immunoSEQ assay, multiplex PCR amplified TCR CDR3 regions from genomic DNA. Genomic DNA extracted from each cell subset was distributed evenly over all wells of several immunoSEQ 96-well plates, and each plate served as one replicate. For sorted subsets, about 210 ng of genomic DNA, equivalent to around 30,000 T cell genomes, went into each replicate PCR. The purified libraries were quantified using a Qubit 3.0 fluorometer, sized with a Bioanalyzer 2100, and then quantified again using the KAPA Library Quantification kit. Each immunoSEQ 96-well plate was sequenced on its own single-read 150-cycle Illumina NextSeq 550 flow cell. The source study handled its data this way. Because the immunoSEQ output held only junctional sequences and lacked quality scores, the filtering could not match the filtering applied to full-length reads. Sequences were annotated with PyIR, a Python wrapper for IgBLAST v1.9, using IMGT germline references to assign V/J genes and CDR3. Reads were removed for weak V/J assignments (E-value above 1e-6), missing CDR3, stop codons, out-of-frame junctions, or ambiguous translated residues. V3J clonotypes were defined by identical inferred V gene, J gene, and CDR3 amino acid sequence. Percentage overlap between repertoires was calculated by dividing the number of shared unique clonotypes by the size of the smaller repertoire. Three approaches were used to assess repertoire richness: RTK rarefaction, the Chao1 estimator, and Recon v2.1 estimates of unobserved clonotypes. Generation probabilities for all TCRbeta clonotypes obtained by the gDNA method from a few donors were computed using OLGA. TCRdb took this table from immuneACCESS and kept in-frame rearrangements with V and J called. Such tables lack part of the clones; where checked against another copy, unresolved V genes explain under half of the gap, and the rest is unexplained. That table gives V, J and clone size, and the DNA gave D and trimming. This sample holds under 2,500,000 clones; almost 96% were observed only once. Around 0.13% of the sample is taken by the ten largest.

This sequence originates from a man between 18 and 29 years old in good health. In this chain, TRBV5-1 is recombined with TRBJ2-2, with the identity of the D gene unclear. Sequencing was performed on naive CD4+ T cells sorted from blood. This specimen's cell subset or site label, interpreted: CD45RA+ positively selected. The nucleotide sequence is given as TGCGCCAGCAGCGGGCTCGGCACCGGGGAGCTGTTTTTT. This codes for CASSGLGTGELFF.